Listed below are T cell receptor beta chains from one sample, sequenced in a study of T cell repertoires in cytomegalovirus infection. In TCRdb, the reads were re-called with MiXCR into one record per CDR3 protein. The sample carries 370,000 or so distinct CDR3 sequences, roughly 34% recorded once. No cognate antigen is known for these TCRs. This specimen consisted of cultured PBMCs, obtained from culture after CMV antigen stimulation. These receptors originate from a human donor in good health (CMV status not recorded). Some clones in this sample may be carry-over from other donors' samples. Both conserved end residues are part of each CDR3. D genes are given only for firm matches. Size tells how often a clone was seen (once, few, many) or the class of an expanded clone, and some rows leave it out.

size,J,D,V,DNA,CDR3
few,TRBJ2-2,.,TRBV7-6,TGTGCCAGCAGCTCACCCCTCGGAGCCGGGAGCACCGGGGAGCTGTTTTTT,CASSSPLGAGSTGELFF
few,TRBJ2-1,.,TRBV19,TGTGCCAGTAGTTCAGGGGTTAGTGAGCAGTTCTTC,CASSSGVSEQFF
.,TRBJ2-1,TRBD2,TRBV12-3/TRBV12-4,TGTGCCAGCAGCTCCCCGGGACTAGCGGGAGGGATACTCTCCTACAATGAGCAGTTCTTC,CASSSPGLAGGILSYNEQFF
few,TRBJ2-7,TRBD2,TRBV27,TGTGCCAGCAGCTTCAAACCTAGCGGCTCCTACGAGCAGTACTTC,CASSFKPSGSYEQYF
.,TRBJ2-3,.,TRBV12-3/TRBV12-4,TGTGCCAGCAGTCCTACAGGGACCACAGATACGCAGTATTTT,CASSPTGTTDTQYF
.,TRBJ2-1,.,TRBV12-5,TGTGCTAGTGGTTTGGTACCCGGGGCTCGGGAGCAGTTCTTC,CASGLVPGAREQFF
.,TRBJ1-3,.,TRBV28,TGTGCCAGCAGTTTCGGTCACACCATATATTTT,CASSFGHTIYF
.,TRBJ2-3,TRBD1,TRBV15,TGTGCCACCAGCAGAGGTGGACAGGGGGAAGATACGCAGTATTTT,CATSRGGQGEDTQYF
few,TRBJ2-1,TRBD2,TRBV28,TGTGCCAGCAGTTCCCCGACTAGCGGGAGCTCCTACAATGAGCAGTTCTTC,CASSSPTSGSSYNEQFF
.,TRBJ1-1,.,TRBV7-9,TGTGCCAGCAGCGCCGTAAGTTTGGGGCGCGACACTGAAGCTTTCTTT,CASSAVSLGRDTEAFF
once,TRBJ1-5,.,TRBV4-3,TGCGCCAGCAGCCAAGATCCCCAGAACCAGCCCCAGCATTTT,CASSQDPQNQPQHF
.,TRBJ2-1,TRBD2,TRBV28,TGTGCCAGCAGTTTAATCACGGCGGGAGCCTACAATGAGCAGTTCTTC,CASSLITAGAYNEQFF
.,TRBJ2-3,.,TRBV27,TGTGCCAGCAGCGGTGCCGGCCGCACAGATACGCAGTATTTT,CASSGAGRTDTQYF
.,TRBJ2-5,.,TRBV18,TGTGCCAGCTCCCGCGGGACACAAGAGACCCAGTACTTC,CASSRGTQETQYF
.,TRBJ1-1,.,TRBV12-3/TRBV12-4,TGTGCCAGCAGTTTGACCACTGAAGCTTTCTTT,CASSLTTEAFF
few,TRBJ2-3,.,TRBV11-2,TGTGCCAGCAGCTTAGCGGGCCTATCCAGCACAGATACGCAGTATTTT,CASSLAGLSSTDTQYF
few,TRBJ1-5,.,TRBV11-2,TGTGCCAGCAGCGACACGCTAGATCAGCCCCAGCATTTT,CASSDTLDQPQHF
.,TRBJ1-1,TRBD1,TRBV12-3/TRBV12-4,TGTGCCAGCAGCCCTCAGGGACAGCTCATGAACACTGAAGCTTTCTTT,CASSPQGQLMNTEAFF
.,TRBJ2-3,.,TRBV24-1,TGTGCCACCAGTGAACCCACTAGCACAGATACGCAGTATTTT,CATSEPTSTDTQYF
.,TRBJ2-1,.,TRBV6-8,TGTGCCAGCACCATCAATCTAATATCGGGCCGGTACAATGAGCAGTTCTTC,CASTINLISGRYNEQFF
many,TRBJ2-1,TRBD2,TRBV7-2,TGTGCCAGCAGCTTAACTTCGGGAGGAGGGGCCAATGAGCAGTTCTTC,CASSLTSGGGANEQFF
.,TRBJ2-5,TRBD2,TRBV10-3,TGTGCCATCAGTGAGCGACTAGCGAATCCGCAAGAGACCCAGTACTTC,CAISERLANPQETQYF
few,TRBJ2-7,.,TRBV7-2,TGTGCCAGCAGCTTAAGGCGGGGCCCCGTTACCTACGAGCAGTACTTC,CASSLRRGPVTYEQYF
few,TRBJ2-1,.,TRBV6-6,TGTGCCAGCAGTTACTCGACCGTGGCCCGGTTCTTC,CASSYSTVARFF
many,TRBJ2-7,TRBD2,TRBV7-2,TGTGCCAGCAGCCTGACCGGGACTAGCTCCTACGAGCAGTACTTC,CASSLTGTSSYEQYF
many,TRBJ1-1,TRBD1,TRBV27,TGTGCCAGCAGGGACAGGGGTATGGGTACTGAAGCTTTCTTT,CASRDRGMGTEAFF
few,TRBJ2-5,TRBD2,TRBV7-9,TGTGCCAGCAGCCCCGAAAGCGGGAGGGCCAGGGCGGAGACCCAGTACTTC,CASSPESGRARAETQYF
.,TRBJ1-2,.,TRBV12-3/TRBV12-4,TGTGCCAGCCGCGACCCGTATGGCTACACCTTC,CASRDPYGYTF
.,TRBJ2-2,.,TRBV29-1,TGCAGCGTTCCAGGGTACACCGGGGAGCTGTTTTTT,CSVPGYTGELFF
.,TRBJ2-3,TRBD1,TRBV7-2,TGTGCCAGCAGCCAAGGGGACAGGGGGGTGGCAGATACGCAGTATTTT,CASSQGDRGVADTQYF
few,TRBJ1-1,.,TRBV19,TGTGCCAGTACTTGGAGGGGCCGAAACACTGAAGCTTTCTTT,CASTWRGRNTEAFF
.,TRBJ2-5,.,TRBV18,TGTGCCAGCTCACCGGATGAAGGGACGGAGACCCAGTACTTC,CASSPDEGTETQYF
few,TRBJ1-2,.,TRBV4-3,TGCGCCAGCAGCCCAACACCAAGGGGATCTAACTATGGCTACACCTTC,CASSPTPRGSNYGYTF
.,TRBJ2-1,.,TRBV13,TGTGCCAGCAGCCCTGATGCGCTTGCCACCTTCTACAATGAGCAGTTCTTC,CASSPDALATFYNEQFF
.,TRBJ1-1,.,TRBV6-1,TGTGCCAGCAGGAAAGCAGACAGGCTAAGAGGTAACACTGAAGCTTTCTTT,CASRKADRLRGNTEAFF
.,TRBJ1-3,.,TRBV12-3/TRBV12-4,TGTGCCAGCAGTTCGGGGACGGTCCATTTT,CASSSGTVHF
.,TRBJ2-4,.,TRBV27,TGTGCCAGCAGTTTATTGTCCCCGCAGGGTGGCACCAAAAACATTCAGTACTTC,CASSLLSPQGGTKNIQYF
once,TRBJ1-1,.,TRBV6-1,TGTGCCAGCCGTTCCAAGACAGGAGGCACTGAAGCTTTCTTT,CASRSKTGGTEAFF
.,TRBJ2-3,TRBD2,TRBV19,TGTGCCAGTAGTAGTAATAGCGGGAGGAGTGGCAGGAATACGCAGTATTTT,CASSSNSGRSGRNTQYF
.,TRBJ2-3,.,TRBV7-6,TGTGCCAGCAGCTCCCGTCCAGGAGATACGCAGTATTTT,CASSSRPGDTQYF
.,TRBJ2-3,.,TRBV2,TGTGCCAGCAGTTACTACGATACGCAGTATTTT,CASSYYDTQYF
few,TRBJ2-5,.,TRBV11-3,TGTGCCAGCAGCTTAAACCTCCGGGTCCAACGGGGAGAGACCCAGTACTTC,CASSLNLRVQRGETQYF
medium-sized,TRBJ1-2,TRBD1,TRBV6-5,TGTGCCAGCAGTTACTCCGACAGGGGGCTCCGGGGCTACACCTTC,CASSYSDRGLRGYTF
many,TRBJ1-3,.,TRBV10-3,TGTGCCATCGAGGGGAGCTCTGGAAACACCATATATTTT,CAIEGSSGNTIYF
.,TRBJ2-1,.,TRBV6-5,TGTGCCAGCAGTTACTCTAGCGGAAGCTCCTACAATGAGCAGTTCTTC,CASSYSSGSSYNEQFF
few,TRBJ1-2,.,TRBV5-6,TGCGGGACTTCCTCAGATGTTGACTATGGCTACACCTTC,CGTSSDVDYGYTF
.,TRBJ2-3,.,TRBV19,TGTGCCAGTAGTCTCGGTAGGAGGAGGGAGATTTGGGATACGCAGTATTTT,CASSLGRRREIWDTQYF
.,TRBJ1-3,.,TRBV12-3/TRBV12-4,TGTGCCAGCAGTTTTCGGTCCTCTGGAAACACCATATATTTT,CASSFRSSGNTIYF
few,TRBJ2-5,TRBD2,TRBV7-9,TGTGCCAGCAGCCACGCGGGGGAAGAGACCCAGTACTTC,CASSHAGEETQYF
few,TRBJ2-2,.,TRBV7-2,TGTGCCAGCAGCCCCGCCGGGGAGCTGTTTTTT,CASSPAGELFF
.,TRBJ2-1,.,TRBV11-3,TGTGCCAGCAGCTTAGGACTTTGGGCCCCCTCTTACAATGAGCAGTTCTTC,CASSLGLWAPSYNEQFF
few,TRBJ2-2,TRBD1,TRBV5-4,TGTGCCAGCAGCCTCGGGACAGGGGGGATCACCGGGGAGCTGTTTTTT,CASSLGTGGITGELFF
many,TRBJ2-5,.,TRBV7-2,TGTGCCAGCAGCTTATCTGTTAACCAGGGGGGAGAGACCCAGTACTTC,CASSLSVNQGGETQYF
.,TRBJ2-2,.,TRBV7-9,TGTGCCAGCAGCCGGGACCCGAACACCGGGGAGCTGTTTTTT,CASSRDPNTGELFF
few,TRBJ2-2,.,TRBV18,TGTGCCAGCTCACCAAGTTCGACCACCGGGGAGCTGTTTTTT,CASSPSSTTGELFF